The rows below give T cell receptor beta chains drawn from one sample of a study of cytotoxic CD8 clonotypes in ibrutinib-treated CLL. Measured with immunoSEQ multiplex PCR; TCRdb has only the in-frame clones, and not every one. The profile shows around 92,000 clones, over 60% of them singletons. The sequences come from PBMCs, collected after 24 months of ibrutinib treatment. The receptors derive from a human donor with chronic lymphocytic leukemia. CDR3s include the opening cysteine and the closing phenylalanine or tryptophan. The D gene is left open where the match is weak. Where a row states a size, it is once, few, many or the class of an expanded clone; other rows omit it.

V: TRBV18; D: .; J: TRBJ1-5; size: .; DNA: TGTGCCAGCTCACCACCGGGGCCCAGCAATCAGCCCCAGCATTTT; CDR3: CASSPPGPSNQPQHF
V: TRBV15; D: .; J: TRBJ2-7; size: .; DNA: TGTGCCACCAGGCTAGCGTTAACGTCCTACGAGCAGTACTTC; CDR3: CATRLALTSYEQYF
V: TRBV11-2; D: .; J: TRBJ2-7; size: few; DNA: TGTGCCAGCAGCTTAGACGGATACTCCTACGAGCAGTACTTC; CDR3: CASSLDGYSYEQYF
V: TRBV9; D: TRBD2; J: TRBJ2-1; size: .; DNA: TGTGCCAGCAGCGTAGCTTTTAGCGGGGGGGCTGACTACAATGAGCAGTTCTTC; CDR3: CASSVAFSGGADYNEQFF
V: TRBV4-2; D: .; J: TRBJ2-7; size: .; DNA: TGTGCCAGCAGCCAACCCTCCTACGAGCAGTACTTC; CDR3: CASSQPSYEQYF
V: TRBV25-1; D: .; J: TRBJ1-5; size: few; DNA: TGTGCCAGCAGTGAAAATGTAGCTCAGCCCCAGCATTTT; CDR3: CASSENVAQPQHF
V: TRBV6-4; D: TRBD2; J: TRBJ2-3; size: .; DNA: TGTGCCAGCAGCACCGTCCCGGGACTAGCGGGAGGGCGAAATACGCAGTATTTT; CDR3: CASSTVPGLAGGRNTQYF
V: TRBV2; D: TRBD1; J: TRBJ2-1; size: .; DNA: TGTGCCAGCAGTGTCCCGGGACAGGGTTGGGGGCCGAATGAGCAGTTCTTC; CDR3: CASSVPGQGWGPNEQFF
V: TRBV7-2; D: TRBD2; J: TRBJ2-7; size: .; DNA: TGTGCCAGCAGCCGCTCGACTAGCGGGAGATCCTACGAGCAGTACTTC; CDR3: CASSRSTSGRSYEQYF
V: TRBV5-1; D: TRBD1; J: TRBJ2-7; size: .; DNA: TGCGCCAGCAGCATCACAACAGGGGGCGCAAGGGTAGGGCAGTACTTC; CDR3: CASSITTGGARVGQYF
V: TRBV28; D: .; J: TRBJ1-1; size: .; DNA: TGTGCCAGCAACCTCGGGGGGAGCACTGAAGCTTTCTTT; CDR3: CASNLGGSTEAFF
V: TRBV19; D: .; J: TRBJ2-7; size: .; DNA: TGTGCCAGTAGTAAGTATGAGTTAGGGTCCTACGAGCAGTACTTC; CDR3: CASSKYELGSYEQYF
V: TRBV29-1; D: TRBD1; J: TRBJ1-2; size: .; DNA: TGCAGCGTTGGCCCAAGGGGGACCCCAGGGGGCGTTCGCTATGGCTACACCTTC; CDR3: CSVGPRGTPGGVRYGYTF
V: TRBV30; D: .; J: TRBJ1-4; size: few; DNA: TGTGCCTGGAGCCCCTCGAGATTGACTAATGAAAAACTGTTTTTT; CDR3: CAWSPSRLTNEKLFF
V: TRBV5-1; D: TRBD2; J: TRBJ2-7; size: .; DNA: TGCGCCAGCAGTGGGGACTACCTCTACGAGCAGTACTTC; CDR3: CASSGDYLYEQYF
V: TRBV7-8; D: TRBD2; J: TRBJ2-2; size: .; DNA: TGTGCCAGCAGCTTAATGACTAGCGGGAGGGCCTCCGGGGAGCTGTTTTTT; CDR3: CASSLMTSGRASGELFF
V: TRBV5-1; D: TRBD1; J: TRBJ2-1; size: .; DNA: TGCGCCAGCAGAACAGGGGGGAACAATGAGCAGTTCTTC; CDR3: CASRTGGNNEQFF
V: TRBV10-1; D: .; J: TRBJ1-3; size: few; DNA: TGCGCCAGCAGTGAACAGCGACCTGGAAACACCATATATTTT; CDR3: CASSEQRPGNTIYF
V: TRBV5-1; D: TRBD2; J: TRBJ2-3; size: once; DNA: TGCGCCAGCAGCCCACTCACTAGCGGGATTCCAGATACGCAGTATTTT; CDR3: CASSPLTSGIPDTQYF
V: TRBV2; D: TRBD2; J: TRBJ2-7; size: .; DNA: TGTGCCAGCAGTGTACTTCGACTAGCGGGAGGTGAGCAGTACTTC; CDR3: CASSVLRLAGGEQYF
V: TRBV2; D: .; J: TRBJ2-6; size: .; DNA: TGTGCCAGCAGTAAACTCGGACGGACCTCTGGGGCCAACGTCCTGACTTTC; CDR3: CASSKLGRTSGANVLTF
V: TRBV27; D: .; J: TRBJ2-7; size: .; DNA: TGTGCCAGCAGTTTACAGGGTTACGAGCAGTACTTC; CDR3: CASSLQGYEQYF
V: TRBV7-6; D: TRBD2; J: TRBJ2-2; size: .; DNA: TGTGCCAGCAGCTTAGGGACTAGCGGGAGAGGGGAGCTGTTTTTT; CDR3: CASSLGTSGRGELFF
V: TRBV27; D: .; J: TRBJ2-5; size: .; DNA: TGTGCCAGCAAATTACAGTACTTC; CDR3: CASKLQYF
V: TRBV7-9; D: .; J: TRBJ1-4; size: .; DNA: TGTGCCAGCAGCTTAGAAGAGATCTTGGAAAAACTGTTTTTT; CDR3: CASSLEEILEKLFF
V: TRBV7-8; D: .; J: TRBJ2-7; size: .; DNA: TGTGCCAGCAGCGCAGGGGCGGGAGCTCTATCCTACGAGCAGTACTTC; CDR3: CASSAGAGALSYEQYF
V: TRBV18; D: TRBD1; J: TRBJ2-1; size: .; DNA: TGTGCCAGCTCACCACAGGGACAGGGGTTTTACAATGAGCAGTTCTTC; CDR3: CASSPQGQGFYNEQFF
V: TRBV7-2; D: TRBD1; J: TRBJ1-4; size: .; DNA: TGTGCCAGCAGCCCGACCGGACAGGGTCGGGAAAAACTGTTTTTT; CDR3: CASSPTGQGREKLFF
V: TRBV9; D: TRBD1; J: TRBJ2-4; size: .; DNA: TGTGCCAGCAGCTCCTCGCCGGGACAGCAAAACATTCAGTACTTC; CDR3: CASSSSPGQQNIQYF
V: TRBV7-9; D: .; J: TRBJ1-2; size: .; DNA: TGTGCCAGCAGCTTAGAAAGGGCAGCCTATGGCTACACCTTC; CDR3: CASSLERAAYGYTF
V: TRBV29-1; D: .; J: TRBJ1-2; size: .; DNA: TGCAGCGTTTCGGGAGACAGCTATGGCTACACCTTC; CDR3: CSVSGDSYGYTF
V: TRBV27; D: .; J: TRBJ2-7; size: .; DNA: TGTGCCAGCAGTTCAGGAATCTCCTACGAGCAGTACTTC; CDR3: CASSSGISYEQYF
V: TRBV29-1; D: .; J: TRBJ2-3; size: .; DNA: TGCAGCGTTGACCCAGGGGCCCCCACAGATACGCAGTATTTT; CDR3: CSVDPGAPTDTQYF
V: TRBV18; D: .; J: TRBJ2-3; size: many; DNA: TGTGCCAGCTCACTGGCGTCTAGCACAGATACGCAGTATTTT; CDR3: CASSLASSTDTQYF
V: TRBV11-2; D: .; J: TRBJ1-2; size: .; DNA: TGTGCCAGCAGCTCCTTCCGGGACAACTGGGCTGGCTACACCTTC; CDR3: CASSSFRDNWAGYTF
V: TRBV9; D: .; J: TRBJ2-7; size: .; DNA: TGTGCCAGCAGCGTAGTGGGCAACTCCTACGAGCAGTACTTC; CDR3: CASSVVGNSYEQYF
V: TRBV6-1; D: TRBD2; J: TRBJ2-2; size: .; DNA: TGTGCCAGCAGTGAAAGGATAGCGGGAGCCGCGAACACCGGGGAGCTGTTTTTT; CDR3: CASSERIAGAANTGELFF
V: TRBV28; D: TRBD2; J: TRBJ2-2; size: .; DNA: TGTGCCAGCAGTCTGACTAGCGGGCAAACCGGGGAGCTGTTTTTT; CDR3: CASSLTSGQTGELFF
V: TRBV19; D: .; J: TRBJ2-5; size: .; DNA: TGTGCCAGTAGTATCGCGACCGTCCAAGAGACCCAGTACTTC; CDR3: CASSIATVQETQYF
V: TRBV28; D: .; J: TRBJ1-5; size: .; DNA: TGTGCCAGCAGTTTATTGCCCGGTAGCAATCAGCCCCAGCATTTT; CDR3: CASSLLPGSNQPQHF
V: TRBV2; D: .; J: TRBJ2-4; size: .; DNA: TGTGCCAGCAGAGAGGCGGGACTGGGGAACATTCAGTACTTC; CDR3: CASREAGLGNIQYF
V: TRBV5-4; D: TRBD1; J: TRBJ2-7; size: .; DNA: TGTGCCAGCAGCTCGACGACAGGGCTTGGCCCCTCCTACGAGCAGTACTTC; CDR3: CASSSTTGLGPSYEQYF
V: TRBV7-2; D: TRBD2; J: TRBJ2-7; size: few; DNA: TGTGCCAGCAGCTTATCCAGTTCCCCGACTAGCGGGGGTTCCTACGAGCAGTACTTC; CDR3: CASSLSSSPTSGGSYEQYF
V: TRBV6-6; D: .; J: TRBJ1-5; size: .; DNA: TGTGCCAGCAGCTCTCAAGGGGTCTATAGCAATCAGCCCCAGCATTTT; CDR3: CASSSQGVYSNQPQHF
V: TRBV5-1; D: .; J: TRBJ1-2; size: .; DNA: TGCGCCAGCAGCATCTATGGCTACACCTTC; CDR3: CASSIYGYTF
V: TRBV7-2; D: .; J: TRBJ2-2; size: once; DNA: TGTGCCAGCAGCCGTTTCCTTGCCGGGACGACCGGGGAGCTGTTTTTT; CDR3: CASSRFLAGTTGELFF
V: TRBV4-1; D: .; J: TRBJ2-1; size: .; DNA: TGCGCCAGCAGCCAAGATTTAGTCAATGAGCAGTTCTTC; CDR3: CASSQDLVNEQFF
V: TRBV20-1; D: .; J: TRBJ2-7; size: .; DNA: TGCAGTGCAAAGGACTACGAGCAGTACTTC; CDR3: CSAKDYEQYF
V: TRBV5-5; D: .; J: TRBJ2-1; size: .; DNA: TGTGCCAGCAGCTCTAGAGCCACCTCAATCAATGAGCAGTTCTTC; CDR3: CASSSRATSINEQFF
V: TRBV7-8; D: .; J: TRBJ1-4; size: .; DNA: TGTGCCAGCAGCTTCGGACTTCTTAATGAAAAACTGTTTTTT; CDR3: CASSFGLLNEKLFF
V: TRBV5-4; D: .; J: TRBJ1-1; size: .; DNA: TGTGCCAGCAGCCAGGTTACAGGGAACACTGAAGCTTTCTTT; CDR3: CASSQVTGNTEAFF
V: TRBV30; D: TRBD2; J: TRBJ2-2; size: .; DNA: TGTGCCCAGGGAAGGGGAGGGAGCACCGGGGAGCTGTTTTTT; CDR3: CAQGRGGSTGELFF
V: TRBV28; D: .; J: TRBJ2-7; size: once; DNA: TGTGCCAGCAGTTTATACGTGGGAGGCCTCCGGGACGAGCAGTACTTC; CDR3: CASSLYVGGLRDEQYF
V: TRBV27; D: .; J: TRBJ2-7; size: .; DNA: TGTGCCAGCAGTTTATTTTCCCGGACGGGGGAGCAGTACTTC; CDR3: CASSLFSRTGEQYF